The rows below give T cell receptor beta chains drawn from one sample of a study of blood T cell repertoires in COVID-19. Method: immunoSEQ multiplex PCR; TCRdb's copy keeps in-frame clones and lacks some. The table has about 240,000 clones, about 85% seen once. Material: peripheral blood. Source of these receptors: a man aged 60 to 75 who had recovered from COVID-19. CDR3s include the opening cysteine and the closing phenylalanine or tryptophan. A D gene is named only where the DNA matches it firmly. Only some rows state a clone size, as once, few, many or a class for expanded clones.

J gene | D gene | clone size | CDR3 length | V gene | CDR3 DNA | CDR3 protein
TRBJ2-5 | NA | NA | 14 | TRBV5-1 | TGCGCCAGCAGCGGGCGGGGACAGAAAGAGACCCAGTACTTC | CASSGRGQKETQYF
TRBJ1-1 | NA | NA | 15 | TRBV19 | TGTGCCAGTACCAAAGGGACATCGGTGAACACTGAAGCTTTCTTT | CASTKGTSVNTEAFF
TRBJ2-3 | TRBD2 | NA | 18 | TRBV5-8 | TGTGCCAGCAGCTCGGGCCAGTGGACTAGCGGGGTTGGAGATACGCAGTATTTT | CASSSGQWTSGVGDTQYF
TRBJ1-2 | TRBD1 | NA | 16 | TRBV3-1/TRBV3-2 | TGTGCCAGCAGCCAAGAGGGAACAGGGGGCTACTATGGCTACACCTTC | CASSQEGTGGYYGYTF
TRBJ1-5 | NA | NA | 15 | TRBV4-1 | TGCGCCAGCAGCCAAGATCGGAGGGGTGAGCAGCCCCAGCATTTT | CASSQDRRGEQPQHF
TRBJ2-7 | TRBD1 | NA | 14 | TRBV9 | TGTGCCAGCAGCACGGACAGGGGTAAGGGCGAGCAGTACTTC | CASSTDRGKGEQYF
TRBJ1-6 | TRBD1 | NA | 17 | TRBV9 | TGTGCCAGCAGCTCCACGCCCGGACAGGGATTTAATTCACCCCTCCACTTT | CASSSTPGQGFNSPLHF
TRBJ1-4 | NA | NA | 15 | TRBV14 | TGTGCCAGCAGCCAAGAAAGGGGAGGTAGAGAAAAACTGTTTTTT | CASSQERGGREKLFF
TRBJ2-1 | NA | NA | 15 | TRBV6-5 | TGTGCCAGCAGTTATGGGCTGAGCTCCTACAATGAGCAGTTCTTC | CASSYGLSSYNEQFF
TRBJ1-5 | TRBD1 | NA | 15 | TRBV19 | TGTGCCAGTAGTATTATAGACAGGGGATTTCAGCCCCAGCATTTT | CASSIIDRGFQPQHF
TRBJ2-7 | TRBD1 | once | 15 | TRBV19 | TGTGCCAGTAGTGCCCGGGACAGGGCCCTTCCCGAGCAGTACTTC | CASSARDRALPEQYF
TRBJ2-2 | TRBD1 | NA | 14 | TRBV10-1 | TGCGCCATGGACAGGGGGAGCGGGGACGGGGAGCTGTTTTTT | CAMDRGSGDGELFF
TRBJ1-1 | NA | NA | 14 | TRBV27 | TGTGCCAGCAGTTTGCGCCCAGGGGACACTGAAGCTTTCTTT | CASSLRPGDTEAFF
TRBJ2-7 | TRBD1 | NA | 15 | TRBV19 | TGTGCCAGTAGTATTCGACAGGGTTTCACCTACGAGCAGTACTTC | CASSIRQGFTYEQYF
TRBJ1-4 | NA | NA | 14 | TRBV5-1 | TGCGCCAGCAGCTTGACGTCGGCTAATGAAAAACTGTTTTTT | CASSLTSANEKLFF
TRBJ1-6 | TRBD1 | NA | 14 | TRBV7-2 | TGTGCCAGCAGATACACAGGGGTAGGATCACCCCTCCACTTT | CASRYTGVGSPLHF
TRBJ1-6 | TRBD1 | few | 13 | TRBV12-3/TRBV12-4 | TGTGCCAGCAGGGGACAGGGGAATTCACCCCTCCACTTT | CASRGQGNSPLHF
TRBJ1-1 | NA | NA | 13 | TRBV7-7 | TGTGCCAGCAGCCAGACACTTAACACTGAAGCTTTCTTT | CASSQTLNTEAFF
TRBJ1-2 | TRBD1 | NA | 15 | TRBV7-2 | TGTGCCAGCAGCACCAGACAGGGGGCTACCTATGGCTACACCTTC | CASSTRQGATYGYTF
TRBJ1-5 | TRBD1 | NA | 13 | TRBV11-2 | TGTGCCAGCAGCTCGGACAGGACTCAGCCCCAGCATTTT | CASSSDRTQPQHF
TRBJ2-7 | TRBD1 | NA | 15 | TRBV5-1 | TGCGCCAGCAGCCCACGGACAGGGGAAAGTCACGAGCAGTACTTC | CASSPRTGESHEQYF
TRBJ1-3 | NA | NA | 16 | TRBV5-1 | TGCGCCAGCAGCTTGAAGCCAGGGAACCCTGGAAACACCATATATTTT | CASSLKPGNPGNTIYF
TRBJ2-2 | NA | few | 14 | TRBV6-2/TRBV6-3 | TGTGCCAGCAGTTACTCGCGGGTTACCGGGGAGCTGTTTTTT | CASSYSRVTGELFF
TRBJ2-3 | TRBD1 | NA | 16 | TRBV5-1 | TGCGCCAGCAGCTTCGGGGACAGGGCTAGCACAGATACGCAGTATTTT | CASSFGDRASTDTQYF
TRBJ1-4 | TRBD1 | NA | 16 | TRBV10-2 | TGCGCCAGCAGTGAATCCAAGGGACAGGGAGACGAAAAACTGTTTTTT | CASSESKGQGDEKLFF
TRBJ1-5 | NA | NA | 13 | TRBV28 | TGTGCCAGCAAGGCAGGGGGCAATCAGCCCCAGCATTTT | CASKAGGNQPQHF
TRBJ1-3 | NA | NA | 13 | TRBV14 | TGTGCCAGCAGCCAGGCCGTTGGAAACACCATATATTTT | CASSQAVGNTIYF
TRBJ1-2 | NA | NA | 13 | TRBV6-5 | TGTGCCAGCAGTTACTTGAACAGGGTTGGCTACACCTTC | CASSYLNRVGYTF
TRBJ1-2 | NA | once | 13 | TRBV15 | TGTGCCACCACCAAAACGAGTAACTATGGCTACACCTTC | CATTKTSNYGYTF
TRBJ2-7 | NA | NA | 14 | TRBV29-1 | TGCAGCGTTGAAGGGGGGGGCGGCACCTACGAGCAGTACTTC | CSVEGGGGTYEQYF
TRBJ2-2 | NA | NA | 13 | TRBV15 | TGTGCCACCACGGGAACCAACACCGGGGAGCTGTTTTTT | CATTGTNTGELFF
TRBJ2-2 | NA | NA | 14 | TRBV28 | TGTGCCAGCAGTTTGGGACAATACACCGGGGAGCTGTTTTTT | CASSLGQYTGELFF
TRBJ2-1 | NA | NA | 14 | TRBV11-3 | TGTGCCAGCAGCCCCCTGGCGGGACACAATGAGCAGTTCTTC | CASSPLAGHNEQFF
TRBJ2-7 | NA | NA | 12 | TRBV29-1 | TGCAGCGTTGAAGGAGACAGCTACGAGCAGTACTTC | CSVEGDSYEQYF